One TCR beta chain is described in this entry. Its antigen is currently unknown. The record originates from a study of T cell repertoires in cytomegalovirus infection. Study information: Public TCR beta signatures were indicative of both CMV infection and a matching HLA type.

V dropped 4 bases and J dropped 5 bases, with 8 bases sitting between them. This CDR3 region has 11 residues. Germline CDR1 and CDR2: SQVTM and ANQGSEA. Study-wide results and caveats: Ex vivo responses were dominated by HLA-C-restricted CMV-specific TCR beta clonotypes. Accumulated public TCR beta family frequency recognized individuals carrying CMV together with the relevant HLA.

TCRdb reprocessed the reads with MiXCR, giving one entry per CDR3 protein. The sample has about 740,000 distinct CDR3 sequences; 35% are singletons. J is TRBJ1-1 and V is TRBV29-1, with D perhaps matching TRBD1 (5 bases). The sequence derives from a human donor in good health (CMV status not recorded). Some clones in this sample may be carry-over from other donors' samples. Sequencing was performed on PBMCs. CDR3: CSVGGETEAFF. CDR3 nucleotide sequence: TGCAGCGTTGGGGGGGAAACTGAAGCTTTCTTT. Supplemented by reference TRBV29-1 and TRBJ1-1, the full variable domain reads SAVISQKPSRDICQRGTSLTIQCQVDSQVTMMFWYRQQPGQSLTLIATANQGSEATYESGFVIDKFPISRPNLTFSTLTVSNMSPEDSSIYLCSVGGETEAFFGQGTRLTVV.